A single sample gave rise to the 9 T cell receptor beta chains below, sequenced in a study of OX40 agonist ivuxolimab in advanced cancers. TCRdb keeps only in-frame clones here, not all; method: immunoSEQ multiplex PCR. The data show some 50,000 clones, about 89% seen once. Sequencing was performed on CD4+ or CD8+ T cells sorted from blood, taken in a trial of the OX40 agonist ivuxolimab. The source of these receptors is an adult with an advanced solid tumor such as melanoma, head and neck, liver or kidney cancer.

V gene TRBV18 combines with J gene TRBJ2-3; D is possibly TRBD1 (6 bases). Trimming stripped 3 bases from V and 2 bases from J, with 12 bases between. CDR1 KGHSH and CDR2 LQKENI come from the germline V gene. There are 15 residues in the CDR3. The CDR3 DNA is TGTGCCAGCTCACCTTTCCAGGGGAACACAGATACGCAGTATTTT. Translation: CASSPFQGNTDTQYF. The full variable domain, its missing parts supplied by reference TRBV18 and TRBJ2-3, is NAGVMQNPRHLVRRRGQEARLRCSPMKGHSHVYWYRQLPEEGLKFMVYLQKENIIDESGMPKERFSAEFPKEGPSILRIQQVVRGDSAAYFCASSPFQGNTDTQYFGPGTRLTVL.

By its share, this clone is medium-sized. This chain uses TRBV19 with TRBJ1-5; D perhaps matches TRBD1 (6 bases). V gave up 7 bases and J gave up 0 bases, with 16 bases separating them. The CDR3 extends over 16 amino acids. The germline V gene encodes CDR1 LNHDA and CDR2 SQIVND (reference sequence). CDR3 coding DNA: TGTGCCAGTAACCGGGGGCTCGGTTATAGCAATCAGCCCCAGCATTTT. Protein: CASNRGLGYSNQPQHF. The whole variable domain, remainder taken from reference TRBV19 and TRBJ1-5, is DGGITQSPKYLFRKEGQNVTLSCEQNLNHDAMYWYRQDPGQGLRLIYYSQIVNDFQKGDIAEGYSVSREKKESFPLTVTSAQKNPTAFYLCASNRGLGYSNQPQHFGDGTRLSIL.

In this sample, this clone turned up a few times. The rearrangement joins TRBV5-1 to TRBJ2-7, with 8 bases aligning to TRBD1. Germline V gene data show CDR1 as SGHRS and CDR2 as YFSETQ. V gave up 4 bases and J gave up 3 bases; unmatched junction bases: 6. This CDR3 region has 14 residues. This CDR3 reads CASSPVTGGYEQYF. The CDR3 DNA reads TGCGCCAGCAGCCCGGTCACAGGGGGCTACGAGCAGTACTTC.

The rearrangement joins TRBV28 to TRBJ1-4, with D unclear. CDR1 is MDHEN and CDR2 is SYDVKM in the germline V gene. This CDR3 comprises 18 residues. V gave up 2 bases and J gave up 0 bases, with 16 bases separating them. CDR3 sequence reads: CASSLRLGRGATNEKLFF. The CDR3 DNA is TGTGCCAGCAGTTTAAGGTTAGGTAGAGGCGCAACTAATGAAAAACTGTTTTTT.

This chain joins TRBV14 and TRBJ2-1; the D is unclear. Trimming took off 0 bases at V and 6 bases at J, with 18 bases between the two ends. Germline lookup yields CDR1 SGHDN and CDR2 FVKESK. This CDR3 is 17 amino acids long. The CDR3 DNA is TGTGCCAGCAGCCAAGATTGGGCGCAGATAGGGTCCAATGAGCAGTTCTTC. Amino acids: CASSQDWAQIGSNEQFF.

V usage is TRBV6-5 and J usage is TRBJ2-7; a possible D gene is TRBD1 (6 bases). The ends were cut back, 8 bases at V and 2 bases at J, with 19 bases in the middle. Germline CDR1 MNHEY, CDR2 SVGAGI. CDR3 size: 15 residues. The CDR3 nucleotides are TGTGCCAGCTCCCTCCTTCGGGGACAAACCTACGAGCAGTACTTC. This translates into CASSLLRGQTYEQYF.

The V call is TRBV6-6, the J call TRBJ1-5, with D hard to call. This CDR3 spans 13 amino acids. The germline CDR1 and CDR2 sequences are MNHNY and SVGAGI (reference sequence). Deletions cut 2 bases from V and 6 bases from J, with 8 bases between. The CDR3: CASSYREGQPQHF. DNA of the CDR3: TGTGCCAGCAGTTACAGGGAGGGTCAGCCCCAGCATTTT.

The chain couples TRBV14 to TRBJ1-5; D unresolved. Germline V gene sequence: CDR1 SGHDN, CDR2 FVKESK. The CDR3 extends over 13 amino acids. V lost 4 bases and J lost 8, with 12 bases in between. The CDR3 sequence is CASSLNLGEPQHF. CDR3 nucleotide sequence: TGTGCCAGCAGCCTTAATTTAGGTGAGCCCCAGCATTTT.

The CDR3 DNA is TGCGCCAGCAGCGGCGGGACTAGGGGTGAGACCCAGTACTTC. Translation gives CASSGGTRGETQYF. The chain has TRBV5-1 and TRBJ2-5; 8 bases fit TRBD2. J gave up 5 bases and V 4 bases, and 7 bases lay outside the gene matches. The CDR3 is made up of 14 amino acids. Germline V gene sequence: CDR1 SGHRS, CDR2 YFSETQ.